This T cell receptor beta chain is drawn from a study of tissue T cells after allogeneic stem cell transplantation. General study points: TCR repertoires tracked anatomic similarity, regardless of disease or transplant status.

TCRbeta CDR3 was sequenced at survey depth with template counts. Method: immunoSEQ multiplex PCR; TCRdb's copy keeps in-frame clones and lacks some. This table holds roughly 45,000 clones, 73% found once. The CDR3 is 13 residues long. The ends were cut back, 2 bases at V and 0 bases at J, with 4 bases in the middle. Germline CDR1 FNHDT, CDR2 SITEND (reference sequence). As to this clone: No antigen is known for it. Gene names are the mouse ones. The read ends 1 residue early relative to the CDR3; the germline J gene fills the gap. The same CDR3 arises from other DNA sequences in this sample as well.

Sequenced input: sorted cells pooled from one or two spleens. This clonotype originated in a pool of C57BL/6 mice in good health. This chain joins TRBV19 and TRBJ2-5; D unresolved. This chain's CDR3 is CASSIQNQDTQYF. Incomplete CDR3 DNA: TGTGCCAGCAGTATTCAAAACCAAGACACCCAGTAC.